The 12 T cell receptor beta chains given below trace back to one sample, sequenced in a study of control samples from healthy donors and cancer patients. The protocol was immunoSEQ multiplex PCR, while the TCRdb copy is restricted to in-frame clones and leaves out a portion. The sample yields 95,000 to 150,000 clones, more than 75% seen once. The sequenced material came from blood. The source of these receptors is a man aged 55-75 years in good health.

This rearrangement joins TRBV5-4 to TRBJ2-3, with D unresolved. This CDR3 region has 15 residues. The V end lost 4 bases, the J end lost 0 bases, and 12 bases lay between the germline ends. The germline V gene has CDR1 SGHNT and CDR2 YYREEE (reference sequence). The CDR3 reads CASSPRAASTDTQYF. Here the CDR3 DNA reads TGTGCCAGCAGCCCTCGGGCGGCTAGCACAGATACGCAGTATTTT.

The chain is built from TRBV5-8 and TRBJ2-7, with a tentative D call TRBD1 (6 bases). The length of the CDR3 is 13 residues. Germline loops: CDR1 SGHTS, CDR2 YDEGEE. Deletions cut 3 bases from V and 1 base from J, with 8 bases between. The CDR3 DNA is TGTGCCAGCAGCTATGGACAGTCCTACGAGCAGTACTTC. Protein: CASSYGQSYEQYF.

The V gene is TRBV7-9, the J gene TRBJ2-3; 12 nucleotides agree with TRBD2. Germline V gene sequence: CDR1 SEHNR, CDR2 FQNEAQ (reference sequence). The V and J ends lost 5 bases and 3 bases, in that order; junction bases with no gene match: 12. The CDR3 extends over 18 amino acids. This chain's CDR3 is CASSPNVGLAGFTDTQYF. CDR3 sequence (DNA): TGTGCCAGCAGCCCAAACGTCGGACTAGCGGGGTTTACAGATACGCAGTATTTT.

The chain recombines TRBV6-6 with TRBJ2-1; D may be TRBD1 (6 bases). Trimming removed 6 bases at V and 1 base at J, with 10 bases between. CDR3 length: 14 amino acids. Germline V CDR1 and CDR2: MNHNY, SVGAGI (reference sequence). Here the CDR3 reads CASRMDSSYNEQFF. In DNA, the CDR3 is TGTGCCAGCAGGATGGACAGTTCCTACAATGAGCAGTTCTTC.

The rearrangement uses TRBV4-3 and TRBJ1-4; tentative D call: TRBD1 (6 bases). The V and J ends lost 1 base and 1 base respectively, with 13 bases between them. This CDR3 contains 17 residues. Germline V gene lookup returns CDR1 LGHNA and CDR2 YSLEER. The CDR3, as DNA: TGCGCCAGCAGCCAAGGGAACACAGGGCAAACTAATGAAAAACTGTTTTTT. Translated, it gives CASSQGNTGQTNEKLFF.

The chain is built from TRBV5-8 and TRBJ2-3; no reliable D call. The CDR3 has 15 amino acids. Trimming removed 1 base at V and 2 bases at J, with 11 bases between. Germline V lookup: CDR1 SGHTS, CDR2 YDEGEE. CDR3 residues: CASSLTQIHTDTQYF. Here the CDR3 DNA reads TGTGCCAGCAGCTTGACACAGATACACACAGATACGCAGTATTTT.

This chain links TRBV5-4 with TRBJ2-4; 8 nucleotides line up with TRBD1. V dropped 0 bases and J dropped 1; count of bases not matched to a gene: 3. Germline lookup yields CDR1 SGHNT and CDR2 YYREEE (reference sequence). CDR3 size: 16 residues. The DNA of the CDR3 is TGTGCCAGCAGCTTGGGACAGGGGTTGGCCAAAAACATTCAGTACTTC. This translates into CASSLGQGLAKNIQYF.

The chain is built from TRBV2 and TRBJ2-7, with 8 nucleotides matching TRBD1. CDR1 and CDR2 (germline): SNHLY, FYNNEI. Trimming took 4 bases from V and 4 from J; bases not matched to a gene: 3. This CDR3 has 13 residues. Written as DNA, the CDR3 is TGTGCCAGCAGTGGACAGGGGTATTACGAGCAGTACTTC. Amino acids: CASSGQGYYEQYF.

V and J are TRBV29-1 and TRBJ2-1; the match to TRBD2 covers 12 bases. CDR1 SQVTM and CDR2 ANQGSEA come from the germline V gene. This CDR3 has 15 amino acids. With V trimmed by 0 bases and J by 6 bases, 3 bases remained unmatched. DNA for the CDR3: TGCAGCGTTGAAGAGGGACTAGCGGGCTTCAATGAGCAGTTCTTC. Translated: CSVEEGLAGFNEQFF.

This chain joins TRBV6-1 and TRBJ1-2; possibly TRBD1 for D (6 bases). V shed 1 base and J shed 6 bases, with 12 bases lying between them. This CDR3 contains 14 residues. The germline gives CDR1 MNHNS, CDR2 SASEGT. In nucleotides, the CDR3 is TGTGCCAGCAGTGAAGGAACAGGGCCGGATGGCTACACCTTC. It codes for CASSEGTGPDGYTF.

The CDR3: CASSLGQGELFF. CDR3 nucleotides: TGTGCCAGCAGCTTAGGACAGGGGGAGCTGTTTTTT. The chain couples TRBV11-3 to TRBJ2-2, with D maybe TRBD1 (5 bases). This CDR3 has 12 residues. V lost 1 base and J 8 bases, leaving 5 bases between the germline ends. Per the germline V gene, CDR1 is SGHNT and CDR2 is YENEEA.

CDR3 amino acids: CASRQGVNSPLHF. In DNA, the CDR3 is TGTGCCAGCAGACAGGGGGTCAATTCACCCCTCCACTTT. The V and J genes are TRBV19 and TRBJ1-6; TRBD1 matches 9 bases. Germline CDR1 reads LNHDA; CDR2 reads SQIVND (reference sequence). The CDR3 is 13 amino acids. Losses at the gene ends were 9 bases for V and 7 bases for J; bases not matched to a gene: 4.